Listed below are T cell receptor beta chains from one sample, sequenced in a study of T cell responses to AZD1222 COVID-19 vaccine. Assay used: immunoSEQ multiplex PCR; TCRdb lists only in-frame clones, some missing. This sample has about 200,000 clones, with approximately 86% found just once. The specimen was peripheral blood, collected on day 0 of AZD1222 vaccination. The receptors originated from an adult in good health. CDR3s include the opening cysteine and the closing phenylalanine or tryptophan. The D gene is left open where the match is weak. The size of a clone is reported for some rows only, either as once, few or many, or as a class for expanded clones.

size: .
V: TRBV9
J: TRBJ2-3
D: .
DNA: TGTGCCAGCAGCGTAGGCCGGACGGCGGGGTCCACAGATACGCAGTATTTT
CDR3: CASSVGRTAGSTDTQYF

size: few
V: TRBV12-3/TRBV12-4
J: TRBJ2-1
D: .
DNA: TGTGCCAGCGTACACAGCTACAATGAGCAGTTCTTC
CDR3: CASVHSYNEQFF

size: .
V: TRBV27
J: TRBJ1-1
D: .
DNA: TGTGCCAGCAGACCCGACCGGATGAACACTGAAGCTTTCTTT
CDR3: CASRPDRMNTEAFF

size: .
V: TRBV19
J: TRBJ2-6
D: .
DNA: TGTGCCAGTAGTAAACGGGCTGGGGCCAACGTCCTGACTTTC
CDR3: CASSKRAGANVLTF

size: .
V: TRBV5-1
J: TRBJ1-6
D: TRBD1
DNA: TGCGCCAGCAGCGTGGACAGGGGGCGGTCACCCCTCCACTTT
CDR3: CASSVDRGRSPLHF

size: .
V: TRBV3-1/TRBV3-2
J: TRBJ2-2
D: TRBD2
DNA: TGTGCCAGCAGCCAGGCGGGGGGGTATACCGGGGAGCTGTTTTTT
CDR3: CASSQAGGYTGELFF

size: .
V: TRBV6-7
J: TRBJ1-2
D: TRBD1
DNA: TGTGCCGGACTTACGACAGGGTGGGATGGCTACACCTTC
CDR3: CAGLTTGWDGYTF

size: .
V: TRBV4-3
J: TRBJ2-2
D: .
DNA: TGCGCCAGCAGCCAAGCCTCCCAGGGAACCGGGGAGCTGTTTTTT
CDR3: CASSQASQGTGELFF

size: .
V: TRBV19
J: TRBJ2-2
D: .
DNA: TGTGCCAGTAGTATTTCCGGGGTAACGAACACCGGGGAGCTGTTTTTT
CDR3: CASSISGVTNTGELFF

size: .
V: TRBV6-5
J: TRBJ1-4
D: .
DNA: TGTGCCAGCATTCGACAGGTTGGTGAAAAACTGTTTTTT
CDR3: CASIRQVGEKLFF

size: .
V: TRBV11-1
J: TRBJ1-1
D: .
DNA: TGTGCCAGCAGCTTATATGGGGATGACACTGAAGCTTTCTTT
CDR3: CASSLYGDDTEAFF

size: .
V: TRBV7-2
J: TRBJ1-1
D: TRBD1
DNA: TGTGCCAGCAGCTTAGTCCTCAGGGGGCCCCCACGGAACACTGAAGCTTTCTTT
CDR3: CASSLVLRGPPRNTEAFF

size: .
V: TRBV7-8
J: TRBJ2-3
D: .
DNA: TGTGCCAGCAGCCAATCCGGGGTAGCTAGCACAGATACGCAGTATTTT
CDR3: CASSQSGVASTDTQYF

size: .
V: TRBV4-1
J: TRBJ1-6
D: .
DNA: TGCGCCAGCAGCCAAGGTGTACAGTTGAGCTCCTATAATTCACCCCTCCACTTT
CDR3: CASSQGVQLSSYNSPLHF

size: .
V: TRBV6-5
J: TRBJ2-7
D: .
DNA: TGTGCCAGCAGTTACTCGCCAGGGAGGTACGAGCAGTACTTC
CDR3: CASSYSPGRYEQYF

size: once
V: TRBV30
J: TRBJ1-1
D: .
DNA: TGTGCCTGGAGTGTAAGTGGAGGGAACACTGAAGCTTTCTTT
CDR3: CAWSVSGGNTEAFF

size: .
V: TRBV28
J: TRBJ1-5
D: TRBD1
DNA: TGTGCCAGCAGCTTCCTGCCCGGGACAGGAAATCAGCCCCAGCATTTT
CDR3: CASSFLPGTGNQPQHF

size: .
V: TRBV6-5
J: TRBJ1-2
D: .
DNA: TGTGCCAGCAAACCCGGAGGGCGGCCTGGCTACACCTTC
CDR3: CASKPGGRPGYTF

size: .
V: TRBV5-8
J: TRBJ1-2
D: .
DNA: TGTGCCAGCAGCTTTGTGGTAGGGTCTGGCTACACCTTC
CDR3: CASSFVVGSGYTF

size: few
V: TRBV6-1
J: TRBJ2-5
D: .
DNA: TGTGCCAGCAGACAGGGAGAGACCCAGTACTTC
CDR3: CASRQGETQYF

size: .
V: TRBV9
J: TRBJ1-6
D: .
DNA: TGTGCCAGCAGCGTATCGGACGGATTCCTCCCCCGAGGACTCCACTTT
CDR3: CASSVSDGFLPRGLHF

size: few
V: TRBV2
J: TRBJ1-5
D: .
DNA: TGTGCCAGCAGCGGGCAGGGTGGGGATCAGCCCCAGCATTTT
CDR3: CASSGQGGDQPQHF

size: .
V: TRBV19
J: TRBJ1-5
D: .
DNA: TGTGCCAGTAGTATCGGAGGGGGAATCAATCAGCCCCAGCATTTT
CDR3: CASSIGGGINQPQHF

size: .
V: TRBV12-3/TRBV12-4
J: TRBJ1-1
D: .
DNA: TGTGCCAGCAGTTTAGGCGCCAACCGTGAAGCTTTCTTT
CDR3: CASSLGANREAFF